The 18 T cell receptor beta chains below were found in one sample sequenced in a study of blood T cell repertoires in COVID-19. Assay: immunoSEQ multiplex PCR; the TCRdb copy retains only in-frame clones and omits some. The sample shows 96,000 or so clones, roughly 79% of them seen only once. The specimen was peripheral blood. Every receptor here comes from a man older than 75 with COVID-19, enrolled during active disease.

The V call is TRBV18, the J call TRBJ2-2, with D maybe TRBD1 (6 bases). This CDR3 has 16 amino acids. Germline V gene data show CDR1 as KGHSH and CDR2 as LQKENI. The V gene lost 0 bases and the J gene lost 2 bases, with 10 bases spanning the gap. CDR3 DNA: TGTGCCAGCTCACCACCGACAGGCCTAAACACCGGGGAGCTGTTTTTT. This gives the protein CASSPPTGLNTGELFF.

The chain links TRBV11-3 to TRBJ1-1, with D possibly matching TRBD1 (5 bases). The CDR3 has 12 amino acids. CDR1 and CDR2 from the germline V gene are SGHNT and YENEEA. Trimming cost V 5 bases and J 11 bases, with 15 bases left between them. This CDR3 is CASSTGGGKAFF. The DNA of the CDR3 is TGTGCCAGCAGCACCGGTGGGGGGAAGGCTTTCTTT. Using reference TRBV11-3 and TRBJ1-1 for the parts outside the CDR3, the full variable domain is EAGVVQSPRYKIIEKKQPVAFWCNPISGHNTLYWYLQNLGQGPELLIRYENEEAVDDSQLPKDRFSAERLKGVDSTLKIQPAELGDSAVYLCASSTGGGKAFFGQGTRLTVV.

The chain has TRBV5-1 and TRBJ2-3; D unclear. Deletions cut 2 bases from V and 0 bases from J, with 10 bases between. Germline loops: CDR1 SGHRS, CDR2 YFSETQ. There are 15 residues in the CDR3. CDR3: CASSLDIGSTDTQYF. CDR3 in DNA: TGCGCCAGCAGCTTAGACATCGGTAGCACAGATACGCAGTATTTT.

This clone has just a few counts. The V and J genes are TRBV4-2 and TRBJ1-2; D gene uncertain. V shed 2 bases and J shed 4 bases, with 17 bases lying between them. The germline gives CDR1 LGHNA, CDR2 YNFKEQ. The CDR3 is made up of 16 amino acids. CDR3 coding DNA: TGTGCCAGCAGCCAACTCACCGGGAAGGAAGGCTATGGCTACACCTTC. The encoded protein is CASSQLTGKEGYGYTF.

CDR3 sequence (DNA): TGTGCCAGCAGCTTGGGGCGGGGGAACTACGAGCAGTACTTC. Translating it yields CASSLGRGNYEQYF. The V and J genes are TRBV7-8 and TRBJ2-7, with 7 bases lining up with TRBD2. V gave up 3 bases and J gave up 3 bases; unmatched junction bases: 5. Per germline, CDR1 SGHVS and CDR2 FQNEAQ. This CDR3 has 14 amino acids.

The J gene is TRBJ1-1, the V gene TRBV13, with D tentatively TRBD1 (5 bases). V lost 0 bases and J 7 bases, leaving 21 bases between the germline ends. The CDR3 sequence is 17 residues long. Germline CDR1 is PRHDT and CDR2 is FYEKMQ (reference sequence). DNA for the CDR3: TGTGCCAGCAGCTTAGGAGTTGTAAGGGGCTGGGCCGGTGAAGCTTTCTTT. Translation gives CASSLGVVRGWAGEAFF. Drawing the rest from reference TRBV13 and TRBJ1-1, the complete variable domain is AAGVIQSPRHLIKEKRETATLKCYPIPRHDTVYWYQQGPGQDPQFLISFYEKMQSDKGSIPDRFSAQQFSDYHSELNMSSLELGDSALYFCASSLGVVRGWAGEAFFGQGTRLTVV.

Concerning this clone: Additional DNA sequences in this sample encode the identical CDR3. The chain carries TRBV30 and TRBJ1-1; 7 bases fit TRBD1. Germline CDR1 GTSNPN, CDR2 SVGIG (reference sequence). This CDR3 has 11 residues. J gave up 5 bases and V 4 bases, and 1 base lay outside the gene matches. CDR3 sequence (DNA): TGTGCCTGGAACAGGGGAACTGAAGCTTTCTTT. It codes for CAWNRGTEAFF.

This sequence joins TRBV6-2 or TRBV6-3 and TRBJ2-7, with TRBD1 matching over 9 bases. There are 18 residues in the CDR3. The V gene end was trimmed by 2 bases and the J gene end by 1 base; junction bases not matched to a gene: 12. Germline loops: CDR1 MNHEY, CDR2 SVGEGT. The CDR3 nucleotides are TGTGCCAGCAGTTACGGGATTTATTCGGGACAGGGATCCTACGAGCAGTACTTC. Translation gives CASSYGIYSGQGSYEQYF.

This chain links TRBV5-1 with TRBJ2-7; the match to TRBD2 covers 10 bases. This CDR3 has 14 residues. From germline, CDR1 is SGHRS and CDR2 YFSETQ. After removal of 1 base from V and 6 bases from J, the junction contained 4 bases not matched to a gene. The CDR3 loop is CASSLSGGAVEQYF. In DNA form, the CDR3 reads TGCGCCAGCAGCTTGAGCGGGGGGGCTGTCGAGCAGTACTTC.

J is TRBJ2-7 and V is TRBV4-1, with TRBD1 matching over 7 bases. CDR3 length equals 15 residues. The trim removed 4 bases at V and 3 bases at J, leaving 9 bases unmatched. Germline-derived CDR1 and CDR2 are MGHRA and YSYEKL. The CDR3 region has the DNA TGCGCCAGCAGCCTACGACAGGGTGAGAACTACGAGCAGTACTTC. Its translation: CASSLRQGENYEQYF.

The chain recombines TRBV6-2 or TRBV6-3 with TRBJ2-1; D not certain. This CDR3 spans 12 amino acids. The germline V gene encodes CDR1 MNHEY and CDR2 SVGEGT. V lost 8 bases and J 2 bases, leaving 7 bases between the germline ends. CDR3 residues: CASGSTYNEQFF. CDR3 in DNA: TGTGCCAGCGGTTCAACCTACAATGAGCAGTTCTTC.

The chain recombines TRBV11-2 with TRBJ2-1, with 8 bases lining up with TRBD1. The V and J ends lost 1 base and 7 bases, in that order; junction bases with no gene match: 9. Germline V gene sequence: CDR1 SGHAT, CDR2 FQNNGV. The CDR3 length is 16 residues. CDR3 DNA sequence: TGTGCCAGCAGCTTAGGAGGAGAGGACAGGGTGAATGAGCAGTTCTTC. Protein: CASSLGGEDRVNEQFF. The complete variable domain, with remaining parts taken from reference TRBV11-2 and TRBJ2-1, reads EAGVAQSPRYKIIEKRQSVAFWCNPISGHATLYWYQQILGQGPKLLIQFQNNGVVDDSQLPKDRFSAERLKGVDSTLKIQPAKLEDSAVYLCASSLGGEDRVNEQFFGPGTRLTVL.

The rearrangement uses TRBV4-2 and TRBJ1-1; maybe TRBD1 (5 bases). Trimming pared 3 bases from V and 3 bases from J, leaving 8 bases between. This CDR3 region has 13 residues. CDR1 and CDR2 from the germline V gene are LGHNA and YNFKEQ. The CDR3 coding sequence is TGTGCCAGCAGCCAGATCAGGGACACTGAAGCTTTCTTT. This sequence encodes CASSQIRDTEAFF.

The chain is built from TRBV4-2 and TRBJ2-7; the D is unclear. V lost 0 bases and J lost 0, with 6 bases in between. Germline CDR1 is LGHNA and CDR2 is YNFKEQ. CDR3 length: 14 residues. This CDR3 is CASSQDKSSYEQYF. As DNA, the CDR3 is TGTGCCAGCAGCCAAGATAAGAGCTCCTACGAGCAGTACTTC.

The V gene is TRBV10-3, the J gene TRBJ2-6, with 9 nucleotides matching TRBD1. Germline trimming cut 8 bases from V and 2 bases from J; bases unmatched to any gene: 7. The CDR3 loop spans 16 amino acids. Germline CDR1 and CDR2: ENHRY and SYGVKD. CDR3 nucleotide sequence: TGTGCCATCGGGGACAGGGTGGGGACTGGGGCCAACGTCCTGACTTTC. This codes for CAIGDRVGTGANVLTF.

The V call is TRBV30, the J call TRBJ1-1, with D perhaps matching TRBD1 (5 bases). CDR3 size: 13 residues. The germline V gene has CDR1 GTSNPN and CDR2 SVGIG (reference sequence). Trimming pared 3 bases from V and 0 bases from J, leaving 8 bases between. The CDR3 region is CAWRDRLNTEAFF. Written as DNA, the CDR3 is TGTGCCTGGAGAGACAGACTGAACACTGAAGCTTTCTTT.

J is TRBJ1-1 and V is TRBV5-5, with D uncertain. V lost 0 bases to trimming and J lost 1 base, with 7 bases between them. Germline lookup yields CDR1 SGHKS and CDR2 YYEKEE (reference sequence). The CDR3 spans 14 residues. The CDR3 loop reads CASSLGLRNTEAFF. CDR3 DNA sequence: TGTGCCAGCAGCTTGGGGCTCAGGAACACTGAAGCTTTCTTT.

The CDR3 DNA reads as TGCAGCGGGGCCAGGAACACCTACGAGCAGTACTTC. It specifies CSGARNTYEQYF. The rearrangement uses TRBV29-1 and TRBJ2-7; no clear D gene. Germline V gene lookup returns CDR1 SQVTM and CDR2 ANQGSEA. V dropped 7 bases and J dropped 2 bases, with 12 bases sitting between them. CDR3 length: 12 residues.